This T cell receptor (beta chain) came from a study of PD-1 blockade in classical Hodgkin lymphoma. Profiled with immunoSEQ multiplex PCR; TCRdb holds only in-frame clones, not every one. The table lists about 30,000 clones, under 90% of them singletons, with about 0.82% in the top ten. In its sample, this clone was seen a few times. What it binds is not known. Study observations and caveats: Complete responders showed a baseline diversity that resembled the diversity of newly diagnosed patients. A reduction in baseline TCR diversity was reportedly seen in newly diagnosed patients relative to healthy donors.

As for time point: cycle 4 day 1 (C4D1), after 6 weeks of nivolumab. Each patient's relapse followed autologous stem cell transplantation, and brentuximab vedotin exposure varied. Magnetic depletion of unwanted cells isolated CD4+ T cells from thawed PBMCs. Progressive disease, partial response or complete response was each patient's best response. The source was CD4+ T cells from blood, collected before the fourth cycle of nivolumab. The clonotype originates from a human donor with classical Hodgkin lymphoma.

This CDR3 reads CASSPLRDVGYTF. The CDR3 region has the DNA TGTGCCAGCAGCCCCCTGCGAGACGTGGGCTACACCTTC. The J gene is TRBJ1-2, the V gene TRBV11-2; D gene unclear. The V end was cut by 5 bases, the J end by 8 bases, with 15 bases between. This CDR3 spans 13 amino acids. CDR1 is SGHAT, CDR2 FQNNGV, per germline.